Sequencing of this T cell receptor (beta chain) was carried out in a study of blood T cell repertoires in COVID-19. Study at large: Acute and convalescent COVID-19 samples came from the United States, Italy and Spain. In each case, the material was cDNA or gDNA derived from T cells, B-cell-depleted T cells, or PBMCs.

Sequencing was performed with immunoSEQ multiplex PCR; in TCRdb, only in-frame clones are kept and a portion is missing. The table includes 300,000 to 450,000 clones, about 90% detected once. Participants came from some 23 US areas, aged roughly 18 to 89 years. Cohort placement rested on clinical history that participants reported themselves. V lost 4 bases to trimming and J lost 6 bases, with 14 bases between them. The germline CDR1 and CDR2 sequences are SGHRS and YFSETQ. CDR3 length: 13 residues. The specimen sequenced was PBMCs or T cells enriched from blood (not recorded which). The chain joins TRBV5-1 to TRBJ2-7, with D tentatively TRBD1 (5 bases). The clonotype comes from a man aged 30-40 years who had recovered from COVID-19. In DNA form, the CDR3 reads TGCGCCAGCAGCCTCAACCTAAGGGGCGAGCAGTACTTC. This encodes CASSLNLRGEQYF.